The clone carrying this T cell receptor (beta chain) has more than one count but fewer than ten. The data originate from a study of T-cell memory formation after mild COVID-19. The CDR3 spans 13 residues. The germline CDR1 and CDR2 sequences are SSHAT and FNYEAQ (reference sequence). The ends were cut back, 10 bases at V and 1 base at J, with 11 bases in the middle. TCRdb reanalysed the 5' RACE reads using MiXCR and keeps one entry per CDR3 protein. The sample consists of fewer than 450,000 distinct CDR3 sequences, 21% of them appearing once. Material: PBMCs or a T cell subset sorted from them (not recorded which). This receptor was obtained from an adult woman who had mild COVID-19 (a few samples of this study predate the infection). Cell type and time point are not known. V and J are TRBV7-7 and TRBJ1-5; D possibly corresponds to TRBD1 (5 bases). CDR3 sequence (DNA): TGTGCCACCGAAGGGGACAGCAATCAGCCCCAGCATTTT. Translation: CATEGDSNQPQHF.